What follows is one TCR beta chain and its context. The source of the sample is a study of blood T cell repertoires in COVID-19. In the study overall: The United States, Italy and Spain provided the acute and convalescent COVID-19 samples.

The CDR3 totals 15 residues. Germline assignment: CDR1 WSHSY and CDR2 SAAADI. Trimming at V came to 2 bases and at J to 1 base, leaving 2 bases not matched to a gene. Method: immunoSEQ multiplex PCR; TCRdb's copy keeps in-frame clones and lacks some. The table records more than 90,000 clones, around 84% of them present only once. The receptor was derived from a woman aged 70-85 years with active or convalescent COVID-19. What was sequenced was peripheral blood. The chain is built from TRBV10-2 and TRBJ2-1, with 7 bases identical to TRBD1. The DNA for the CDR3 is TGCGCCAGCAGTGAGACGGGACAGTCCTACAATGAGCAGTTCTTC. Its protein is CASSETGQSYNEQFF.